The 2 T cell receptor beta chains presented below share a single source sample, sequenced in a study of Ad26.COV2.S vaccination and SARS-CoV-2 variants. Treatment indicated: some 20 received Ad26.COV2.S at low or high dose, single or two shots; 5 received placebo; per-sample allocation not given. Following the first vaccine or placebo injection, samples were taken on day 63. The repertoire was sequenced with immunoSEQ multiplex PCR; TCRdb's copy has only in-frame clones and lacks some. Of hundreds of thousands of clones in the sample, about 89% were seen once. The source material was peripheral blood, sampled in a trial of Ad26.COV2.S vaccine versus placebo. The receptor set was obtained from a person between 18 and 65 years old who received the Ad26.COV2.S COVID-19 vaccine or a placebo.

CDR3 amino acids: CAWKRTGTVPYF. For the CDR3, the DNA is TGTGCCTGGAAGAGAACCGGGACAGTGCCGTACTTC. The chain has TRBV30 and TRBJ2-7, with TRBD1 matching 7 bases. CDR1 is GTSNPN, CDR2 SVGIG, per germline (reference sequence). The CDR3 covers 12 residues. The V segment lost 4 bases and the J segment 12 bases; nucleotides outside the gene matches: 12.

The V gene is TRBV7-9, the J gene TRBJ1-1; D is possibly TRBD1 (6 bases). V lost 11 bases and J lost 3, with 10 bases in between. Germline lookup yields CDR1 SEHNR and CDR2 FQNEAQ (reference sequence). CDR3 size: 11 residues. This CDR3 reads CAGQGHTEAFF. The CDR3 DNA reads as TGTGCCGGTCAGGGGCACACTGAAGCTTTCTTT.